The rows below give T cell receptor beta chains drawn from one sample of a study of T cell responses to AZD1222 COVID-19 vaccine. Assay: immunoSEQ multiplex PCR; the TCRdb copy retains only in-frame clones and omits some. The table includes around 140,000 clones, 85% to 95% detected once. The input for sequencing was peripheral blood, taken on day 0 of AZD1222 vaccination. These receptors came from an adult in good health. The CDR3 runs from the conserved cysteine through the conserved F or W. Fields, in order: clone size, J gene, D gene, V gene, CDR3 protein, CDR3 DNA. A D gene is named only where the DNA matches it firmly. Not every row has a clone size; where given, it reads once, few, many or a size class.

clone_size: .
j_call: TRBJ2-5
d_call: TRBD1
v_call: TRBV2
cdr3_aa: CASSERTGQARETQYF
cdr3_nt: TGTGCCAGCAGTGAACGGACGGGACAGGCAAGAGAGACCCAGTACTTC

clone_size: .
j_call: TRBJ2-1
d_call: TRBD2
v_call: TRBV7-9
cdr3_aa: CASSLPGLAGVNEQFF
cdr3_nt: TGTGCCAGCAGCTTACCGGGACTAGCGGGTGTCAATGAGCAGTTCTTC

clone_size: once
j_call: TRBJ1-3
d_call: .
v_call: TRBV7-9
cdr3_aa: CAFEAGSGSGNTIYF
cdr3_nt: TGTGCCTTCGAGGCAGGGTCGGGGTCTGGAAACACCATATATTTT

clone_size: .
j_call: TRBJ1-5
d_call: .
v_call: TRBV2
cdr3_aa: CASSTGTANQPQHF
cdr3_nt: TGTGCCAGCAGTACCGGGACGGCTAATCAGCCCCAGCATTTT

clone_size: .
j_call: TRBJ1-5
d_call: .
v_call: TRBV12-3/TRBV12-4
cdr3_aa: CASSRDLEQHF
cdr3_nt: TGTGCCAGCAGTCGGGACTTAGAGCAGCATTTT

clone_size: .
j_call: TRBJ2-3
d_call: .
v_call: TRBV9
cdr3_aa: CASSVSYRDDTQYF
cdr3_nt: TGTGCCAGCAGCGTATCCTACAGGGACGATACGCAGTATTTT

clone_size: .
j_call: TRBJ1-6
d_call: .
v_call: TRBV13
cdr3_aa: CASVGQGIGSPLHF
cdr3_nt: TGTGCCAGCGTAGGTCAGGGGATCGGGTCACCCCTCCACTTT

clone_size: .
j_call: TRBJ2-7
d_call: TRBD1
v_call: TRBV5-1
cdr3_aa: CASSLTGGLPLKAYEQYF
cdr3_nt: TGCGCCAGCAGCTTGACAGGGGGCTTACCTTTAAAAGCCTACGAGCAGTACTTC

clone_size: .
j_call: TRBJ2-5
d_call: TRBD2
v_call: TRBV15
cdr3_aa: CATSRVRLGAGDQETQYF
cdr3_nt: TGTGCCACCAGCAGAGTAAGATTGGGAGCGGGGGACCAAGAGACCCAGTACTTC

clone_size: .
j_call: TRBJ2-2
d_call: .
v_call: TRBV6-5
cdr3_aa: CASSYSGLPTGELFF
cdr3_nt: TGTGCCAGCAGTTACTCGGGGCTCCCCACCGGGGAGCTGTTTTTT

clone_size: .
j_call: TRBJ1-1
d_call: .
v_call: TRBV6-2/TRBV6-3
cdr3_aa: CASSYQGGLAEAFF
cdr3_nt: TGTGCCAGCAGTTACCAGGGCGGGCTCGCTGAAGCTTTCTTT

clone_size: .
j_call: TRBJ2-5
d_call: .
v_call: TRBV6-1
cdr3_aa: CASSEGGSEETQYF
cdr3_nt: TGTGCCAGCAGTGAAGGAGGGTCCGAAGAGACCCAGTACTTC

clone_size: .
j_call: TRBJ1-4
d_call: TRBD1
v_call: TRBV3-1/TRBV3-2
cdr3_aa: CASSQADGQEASTNEKLFF
cdr3_nt: TGTGCCAGCAGCCAAGCCGACGGACAGGAAGCTTCAACTAATGAAAAACTGTTTTTT

clone_size: few
j_call: TRBJ1-2
d_call: TRBD1
v_call: TRBV7-6
cdr3_aa: CASSPDRTGEGYGYTF
cdr3_nt: TGTGCCAGCAGCCCCGATCGGACAGGGGAGGGGTATGGCTACACCTTC